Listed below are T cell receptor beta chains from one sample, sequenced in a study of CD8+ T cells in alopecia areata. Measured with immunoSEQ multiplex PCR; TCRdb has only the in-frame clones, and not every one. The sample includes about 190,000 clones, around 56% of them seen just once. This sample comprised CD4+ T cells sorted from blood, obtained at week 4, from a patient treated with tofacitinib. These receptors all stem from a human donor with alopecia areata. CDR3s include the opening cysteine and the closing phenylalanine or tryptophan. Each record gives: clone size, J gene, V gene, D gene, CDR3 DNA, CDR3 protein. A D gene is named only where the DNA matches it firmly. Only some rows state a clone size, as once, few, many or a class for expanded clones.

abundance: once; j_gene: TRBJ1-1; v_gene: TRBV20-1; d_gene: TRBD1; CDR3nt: TGCAGTGCTAGGGGGGACAGTGAAGCTTTCTTT; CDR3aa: CSARGDSEAFF
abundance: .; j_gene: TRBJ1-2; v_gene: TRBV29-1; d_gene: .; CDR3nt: TGCAGCGTTCGGCAGAGCTATGGCTACACCTTC; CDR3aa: CSVRQSYGYTF
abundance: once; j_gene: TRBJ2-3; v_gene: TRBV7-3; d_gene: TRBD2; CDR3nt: TGTGCCAGCAGCTATACTAGCGGACCTACAGATACGCAGTATTTT; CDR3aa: CASSYTSGPTDTQYF
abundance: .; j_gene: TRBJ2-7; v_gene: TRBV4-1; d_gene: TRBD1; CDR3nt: TGCGCCAGCAGCCAGCCGGGACAGGGGAACGAGCAGTACTTC; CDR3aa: CASSQPGQGNEQYF
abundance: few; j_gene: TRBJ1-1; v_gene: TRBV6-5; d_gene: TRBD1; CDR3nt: TGTGCCAGCAGTTCTGGACAGGGATGGACTGAAGCTTTCTTT; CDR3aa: CASSSGQGWTEAFF
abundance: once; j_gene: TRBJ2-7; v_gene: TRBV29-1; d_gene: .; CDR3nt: TGCAGCGTTGGATCGTCCGAGCAGTACTTC; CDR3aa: CSVGSSEQYF
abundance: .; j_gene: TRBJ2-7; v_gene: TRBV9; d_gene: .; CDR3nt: TGTGCCAGCAGCGTTGGCAGCTACTCCTACGAGCAGTACTTC; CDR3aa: CASSVGSYSYEQYF
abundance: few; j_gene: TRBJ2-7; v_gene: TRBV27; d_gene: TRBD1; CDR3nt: TGTGCCAGCAGTCCTCGGACAGGCCGCTACGAGCAGTACTTC; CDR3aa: CASSPRTGRYEQYF
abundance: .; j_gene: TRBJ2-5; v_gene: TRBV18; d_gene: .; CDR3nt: TGTGCCAGCTCAGCGGGACCTCAGTACCAAGAGACCCAGTACTTC; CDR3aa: CASSAGPQYQETQYF
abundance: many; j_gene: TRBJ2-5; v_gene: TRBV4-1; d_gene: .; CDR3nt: TGCGCCAGCAGCCAACCAGGGGCCAAGACGGACGCCGGGAATCGGGAAGAGACCCAGTACTTC; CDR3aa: CASSQPGAKTDAGNREETQYF
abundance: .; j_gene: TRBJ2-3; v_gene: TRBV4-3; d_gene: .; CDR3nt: TGCGCCAGCAGCCCGGGATCCCGACGTCAGGATACGCAGTATTTT; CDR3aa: CASSPGSRRQDTQYF
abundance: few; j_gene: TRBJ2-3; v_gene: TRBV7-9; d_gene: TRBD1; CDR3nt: TGTGCCAGCAGCTTAGAGGGACAGGGTCGGTATTTT; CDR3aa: CASSLEGQGRYF
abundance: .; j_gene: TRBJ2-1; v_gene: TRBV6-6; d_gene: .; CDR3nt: TGTGCCAGCAGTCGACTTGGGGACAATGAGCAGTTCTTC; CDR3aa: CASSRLGDNEQFF
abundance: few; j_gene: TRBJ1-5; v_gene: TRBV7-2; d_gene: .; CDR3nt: TGTGCCAGCAGCTTAGTTCGGGAACAGCCCCAGCATTTT; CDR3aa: CASSLVREQPQHF
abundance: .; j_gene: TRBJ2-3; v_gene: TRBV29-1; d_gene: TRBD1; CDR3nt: TGCAGCGGAGCCCGGGACAGGGGTCCCGTGGTAGGGCCAGACGCAGATACGCAGTATTTT; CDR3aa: CSGARDRGPVVGPDADTQYF
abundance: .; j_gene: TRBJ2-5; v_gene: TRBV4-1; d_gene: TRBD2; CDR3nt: TGCGCCAGCAGCCAACAGCTAGCGGGAGTGGAGACCCAGTACTTC; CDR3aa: CASSQQLAGVETQYF
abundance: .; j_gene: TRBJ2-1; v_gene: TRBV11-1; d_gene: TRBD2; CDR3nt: TGTGCCAGCAGCTTAGGGAGAGCCGGGACTAGCGGGAGGGCCAATGAGCAGTTCTTC; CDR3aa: CASSLGRAGTSGRANEQFF
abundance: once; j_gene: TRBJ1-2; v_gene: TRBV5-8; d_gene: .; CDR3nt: TGTGCCAGCAGCTTGTTTTTGTCTGGCTACACCTTC; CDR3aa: CASSLFLSGYTF
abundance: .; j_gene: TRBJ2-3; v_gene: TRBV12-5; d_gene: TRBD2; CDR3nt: TGTGCTAGTGGCCCCGGACTAGCGGGAGGCAGAGATACGCAGTATTTT; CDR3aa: CASGPGLAGGRDTQYF
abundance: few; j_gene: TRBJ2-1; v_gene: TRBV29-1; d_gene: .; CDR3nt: TGCAGCGTCACAGTGGTGGTTCCTGAGCAGTTCTTC; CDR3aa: CSVTVVVPEQFF
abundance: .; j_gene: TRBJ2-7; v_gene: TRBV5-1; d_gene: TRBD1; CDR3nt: TGCGCCAGCAGCCGGACCGGGGACAGCTATTACGAGCAGTACTTC; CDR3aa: CASSRTGDSYYEQYF
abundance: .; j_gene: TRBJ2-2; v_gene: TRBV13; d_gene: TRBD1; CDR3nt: TGTGCCAGCAGCTCACCGACAGGGAGGAACACCGGGGAGCTGTTTTTT; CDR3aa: CASSSPTGRNTGELFF
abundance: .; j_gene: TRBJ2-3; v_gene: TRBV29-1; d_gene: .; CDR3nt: TGCAGCGTTGAAACCCTCACAGATACGCAGTATTTT; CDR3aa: CSVETLTDTQYF
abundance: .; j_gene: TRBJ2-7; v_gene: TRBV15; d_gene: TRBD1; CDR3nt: TGTGCCACCAGCAGAGAGGGTAAAGGACAGGGGATTAACGAGCAGTACTTC; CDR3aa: CATSREGKGQGINEQYF
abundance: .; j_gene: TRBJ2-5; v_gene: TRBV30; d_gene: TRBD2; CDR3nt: TGTGCCTGGACCAACGTGGGAGGGGAGACCCAGTACTTC; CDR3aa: CAWTNVGGETQYF
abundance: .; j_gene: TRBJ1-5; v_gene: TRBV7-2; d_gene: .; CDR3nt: TGTGCCAGCAGCTTAGTCCCCACAATTAGCAATCAGCCCCAGCATTTT; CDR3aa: CASSLVPTISNQPQHF
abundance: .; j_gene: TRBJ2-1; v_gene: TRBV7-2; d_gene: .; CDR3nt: TGTGCCAGCAGCTTTACCCCAGGACTGGGGCAAAGGGAGCAGTTCTTC; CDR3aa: CASSFTPGLGQREQFF
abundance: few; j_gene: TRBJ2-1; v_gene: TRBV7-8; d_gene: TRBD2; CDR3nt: TGTGCCAGCAGCTCGCGGGAGTTCGGCGAGCAGTTCTTC; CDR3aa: CASSSREFGEQFF
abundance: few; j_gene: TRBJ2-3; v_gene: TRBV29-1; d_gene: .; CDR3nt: TGCAGCGCCTACCAGGGCACAGATACGCAGTATTTT; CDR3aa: CSAYQGTDTQYF
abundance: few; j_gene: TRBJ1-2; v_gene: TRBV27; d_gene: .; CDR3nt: TGTGCCAGCAGTTCCGCGACAGGAGGGTATGGCTACACCTTC; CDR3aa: CASSSATGGYGYTF
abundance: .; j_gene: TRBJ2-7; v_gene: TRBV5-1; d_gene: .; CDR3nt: TGCGCCAGCAGCTTGGACGGTCCCTACGAGCAGTACTTC; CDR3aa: CASSLDGPYEQYF
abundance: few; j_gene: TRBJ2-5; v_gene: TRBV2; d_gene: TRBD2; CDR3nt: TGTGCCAGCAGTCCAGGGACTAGCGCCGTACAAGAGACCCAGTACTTC; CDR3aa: CASSPGTSAVQETQYF
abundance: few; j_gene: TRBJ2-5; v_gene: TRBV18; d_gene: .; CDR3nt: TGTGCCAGCTCACCAGAAGAGACCCAGTACTTC; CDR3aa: CASSPEETQYF
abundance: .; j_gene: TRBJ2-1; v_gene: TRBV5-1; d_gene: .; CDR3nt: TGCGCCAGCAGCTTCACGGGAGAGCAGTTCTTC; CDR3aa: CASSFTGEQFF
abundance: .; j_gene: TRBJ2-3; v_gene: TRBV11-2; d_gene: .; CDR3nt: TGTGCCAGCAGCTTAGCCAGCTACACAGATACGCAGTATTTT; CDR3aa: CASSLASYTDTQYF
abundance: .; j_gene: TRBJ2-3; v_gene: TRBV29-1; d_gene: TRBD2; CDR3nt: TGCAGCTATTTCGAGGCCGCTAGCGGGAGGGCAGATACGCAGTATTTT; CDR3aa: CSYFEAASGRADTQYF
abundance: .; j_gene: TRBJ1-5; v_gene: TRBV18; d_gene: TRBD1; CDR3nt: TGTGCCAGCTCCTCGGGGGGGACAGGGGGTCAGCCCCAGCATTTT; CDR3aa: CASSSGGTGGQPQHF
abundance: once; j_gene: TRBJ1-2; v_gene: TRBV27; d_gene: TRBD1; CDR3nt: TGTGCCAGCAGCTCAGACAGGGGGCTTAGCTACACCTTC; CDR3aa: CASSSDRGLSYTF
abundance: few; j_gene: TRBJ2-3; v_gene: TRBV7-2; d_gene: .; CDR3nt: TGTGCCGTACAACAGACCTATACAGATACGCAGTATTTT; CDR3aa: CAVQQTYTDTQYF
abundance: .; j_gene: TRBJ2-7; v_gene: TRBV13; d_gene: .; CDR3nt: TGTGCCAGCAGCTTTGGAACCCTAACCGAGCAGTACTTC; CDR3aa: CASSFGTLTEQYF
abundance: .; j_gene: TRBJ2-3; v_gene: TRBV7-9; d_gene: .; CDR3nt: TGTGCCAGCAGCTTAGGCCCTACAGATACGCAGTATTTT; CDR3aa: CASSLGPTDTQYF
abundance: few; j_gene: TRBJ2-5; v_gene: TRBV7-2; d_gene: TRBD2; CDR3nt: TGTGCCAGCAGCTTAGATCTAGCGGGAGGGGAGACCCAGTACTTC; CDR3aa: CASSLDLAGGETQYF
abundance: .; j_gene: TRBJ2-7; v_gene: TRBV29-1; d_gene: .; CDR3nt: TGCAGCGCCGGAACCTACGAGCAGTACTTC; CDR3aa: CSAGTYEQYF
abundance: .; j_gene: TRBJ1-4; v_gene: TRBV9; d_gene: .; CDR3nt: TGTGCCAGCAGCCCCGTTGCGCGATCTAATGAAAAACTGTTTTTT; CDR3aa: CASSPVARSNEKLFF
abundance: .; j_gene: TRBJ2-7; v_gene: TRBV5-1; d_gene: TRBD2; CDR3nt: TGCGCCAGCAGCTTGGTCAGCTCTGGGGCGGGAGTGAACGAGCAGTACTTC; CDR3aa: CASSLVSSGAGVNEQYF
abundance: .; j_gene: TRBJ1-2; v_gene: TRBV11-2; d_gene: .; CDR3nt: TGTGCCAGCACCATAGCCCAGGGGAGCTACTATGGCTACACCTTC; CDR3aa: CASTIAQGSYYGYTF
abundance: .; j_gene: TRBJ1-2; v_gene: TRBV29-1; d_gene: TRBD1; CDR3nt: TGCAGCGTTGAAAGGGACAGGGGTGCTGGCTACACCTTC; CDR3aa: CSVERDRGAGYTF
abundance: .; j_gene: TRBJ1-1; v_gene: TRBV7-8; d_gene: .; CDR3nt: TGTGCCAGCACGGAATCATTGAACACTGAAGCTTTCTTT; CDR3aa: CASTESLNTEAFF
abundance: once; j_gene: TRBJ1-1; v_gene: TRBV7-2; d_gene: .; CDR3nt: TGTGCCAGCAGCCCCCTGACAGGAATTAACACTGAAGCTTTCTTT; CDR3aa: CASSPLTGINTEAFF
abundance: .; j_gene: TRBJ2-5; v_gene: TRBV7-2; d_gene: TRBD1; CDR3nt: TGTGCCAGCAGCCCGCGACAGGGGTGGCAAGAGACCCAGTACTTC; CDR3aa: CASSPRQGWQETQYF
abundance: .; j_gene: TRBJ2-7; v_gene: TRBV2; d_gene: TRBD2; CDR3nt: TGTGCCAGCAGAACCGGGACTAGCGGGATCTACGAGCAGTACTTC; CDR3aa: CASRTGTSGIYEQYF
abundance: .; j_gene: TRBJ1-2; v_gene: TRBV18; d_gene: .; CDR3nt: TGTGCCAGCTCACGGACAGCCGACCTTGGCTACACCTTC; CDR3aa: CASSRTADLGYTF
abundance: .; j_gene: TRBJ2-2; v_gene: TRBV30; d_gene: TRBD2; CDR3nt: TGTGCCTGGAGTGTAGGAGCGGGAGTCAACACCGGGGAGCTGTTTTTT; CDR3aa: CAWSVGAGVNTGELFF
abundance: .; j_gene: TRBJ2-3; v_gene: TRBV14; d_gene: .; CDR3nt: TGTGCCAGCAGCCAGTCAGGAAATACGCAGTATTTT; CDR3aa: CASSQSGNTQYF
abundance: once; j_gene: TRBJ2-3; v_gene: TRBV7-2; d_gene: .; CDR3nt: TGTGCCAGCAGCTCCGAAAGAGATACGCAGTATTTT; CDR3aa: CASSSERDTQYF
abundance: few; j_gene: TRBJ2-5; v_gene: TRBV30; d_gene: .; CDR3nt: TGTGCCTGGAGTGTAGGGACAACCCAGTACTTC; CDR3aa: CAWSVGTTQYF
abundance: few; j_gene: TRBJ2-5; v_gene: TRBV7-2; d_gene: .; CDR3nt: TGTGCCAGCAGCCCGGGGTCAGTACAGACGTACCAAGAGACCCAGTACTTC; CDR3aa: CASSPGSVQTYQETQYF
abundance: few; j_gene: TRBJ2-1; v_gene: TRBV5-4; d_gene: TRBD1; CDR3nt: TGTGCCAGCAGCTTCCGGGACAGGGTATCAAATGAGCAGTTCTTC; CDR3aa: CASSFRDRVSNEQFF
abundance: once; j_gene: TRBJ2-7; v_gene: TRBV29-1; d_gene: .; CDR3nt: TGCAGCGTTGAAGGGAGCTCCTACGAGCAGTACTTC; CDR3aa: CSVEGSSYEQYF